Shown below are 2 T cell receptor beta chains from a single sample sequenced in a study of CD8+ T cells in alopecia areata. The authors extracted RNA and reverse transcribed it into cDNA as the sequencing template. Libraries were prepared by immunoSEQ multiplex PCR; TCRdb keeps only in-frame clonotypes and omits some of them. The data hold about 200,000 clones, with 50% to 60% observed a single time. Sequenced here: CD4+ T cells sorted from blood, sampled at week 0. Every receptor here comes from a human donor with alopecia areata.

This sequence joins TRBV7-9 and TRBJ1-6, with a possible D match to TRBD1 (6 bases). Trimming removed 2 bases from V and 8 bases from J, with 16 bases in between. Germline-derived CDR1 and CDR2 are SEHNR and FQNEAQ (reference sequence). There are 16 residues in the CDR3. The CDR3 here is CASSLLATGPDSPLHF. The CDR3 DNA follows: TGTGCCAGCAGCTTATTGGCGACAGGCCCGGATTCACCCCTCCACTTT.

The V gene is TRBV30, the J gene TRBJ1-5; the match to TRBD1 covers 11 bases. Trimming removed 2 bases from V and 0 bases from J; junction bases left unmatched: 9. From germline, CDR1 is GTSNPN and CDR2 SVGIG (reference sequence). The CDR3 covers 18 residues. CDR3 loop: CAWSHTGQGAYSNQPQHF. The DNA for the CDR3 is TGTGCCTGGAGTCACACCGGACAGGGGGCTTATAGCAATCAGCCCCAGCATTTT.